The present T cell receptor beta chain was sequenced within a study of tumor-infiltrating lymphocytes in primary liver carcinoma. Overall study results and limits: Significantly larger top-250-clone fractions were found in tumors than in blood (p = 0.039).

Starting from 400 to 500 ng of total RNA, TCR beta cDNA was produced with a primer in the constant region. Investigators got TCR beta libraries out of three nested multiplex PCR rounds, done with slightly modified ARM-PCR. Both of the initial two PCR rounds ran for about 9 cycles and employed TRBV1-TRBV30 forward primers alongside a C-beta reverse primer. TCRdb re-analysed the multiplex PCR reads in MiXCR, keeping a single row per CDR3 protein. The repertoire holds 100,000 to 150,000 distinct CDR3 sequences, with 64% as singletons. Taking roughly 20-32 mg of unsorted bulk tissue, the authors co-extracted RNA and DNA. The CDR3 length is 15 residues. Germline V lookup: CDR1 SGHAT, CDR2 FQNNGV. The ends were cut back, 1 base at V and 2 bases at J, with 10 bases in the middle. About this clonotype: The antigen is undetermined.

The rearrangement links TRBV11-2 to TRBJ2-3; D is perhaps TRBD1 (5 bases). Specimen: liver tumor tissue from sampling region 3. Subset of the sample: tumor region T3, left-lateral pole. The sequence came from a woman aged 55-70 years with primary liver carcinoma and hepatitis B virus infection. DNA for the CDR3: TGTGCCAGCAGCTTAGGGGGCAGGAACACAGATACGCAGTATTTT. Translation: CASSLGGRNTDTQYF.